The 7 T cell receptor beta chains below were found in one sample sequenced in a study of blood T cell repertoires in COVID-19. Only in-frame clones appear in the TCRdb table, and some are missing; sequencing was by immunoSEQ multiplex PCR. The table shows some 330,000 clones, with about 92% occurring only once. What was sequenced was PBMCs or T cells enriched from blood (not recorded which). Source of these receptors: a woman between 25 and 40 years old who had recovered from COVID-19.

The rearrangement uses TRBV7-2 and TRBJ2-3; 7 nucleotides agree with TRBD2. With V trimmed by 2 bases and J by 6 bases, 11 bases remained unmatched. This CDR3 has 16 residues. Per germline, CDR1 SGHTA and CDR2 FQGNSA. The CDR3 region is CASSLWKWLGGDTQYF. In DNA, the CDR3 is TGTGCCAGCAGCTTATGGAAATGGTTGGGGGGGGATACGCAGTATTTT.

This clone was picked up a small number of times. V and J are TRBV7-9 and TRBJ1-3; the D gene is possibly TRBD1 (6 bases). Germline V gene lookup returns CDR1 SEHNR and CDR2 FQNEAQ (reference sequence). V lost 6 bases and J 0 bases, leaving 9 bases between the germline ends. The CDR3 length is 14 residues. The CDR3 nucleotides are TGTGCCAGCAGTGGACAGACCTCTGGAAACACCATATATTTT. Amino acid sequence: CASSGQTSGNTIYF. The whole variable domain, remainder taken from reference TRBV7-9 and TRBJ1-3, is DTGVSQNPRHKITKRGQNVTFRCDPISEHNRLYWYRQTLGQGPEFLTYFQNEAQLEKSRLLSDRFSAERPKGSFSTLEIQRTEQGDSAMYLCASSGQTSGNTIYFGEGSWLTVV.

This chain connects TRBV2 to TRBJ1-1, with 9 bases matching TRBD1. Germline V gene lookup returns CDR1 SNHLY and CDR2 FYNNEI. The CDR3 is 19 residues long. V shed 3 bases, J shed 2 bases, and the junction held 16 bases outside the gene matches. DNA of the CDR3: TGTGCCAGCAGTGACCTCCGGCGGGGACAGGGTCGGAGTAACACTGAAGCTTTCTTT. Amino acids: CASSDLRRGQGRSNTEAFF.

The chain carries TRBV5-1 and TRBJ1-1; D possibly corresponds to TRBD1 (5 bases). The CDR3 spans 15 residues. With 0 bases removed from V and 4 bases from J, the gap between germline ends came to 13 bases. Germline-derived CDR1 and CDR2 are SGHRS and YFSETQ. CDR3 loop: CASSLGTSLGTEAFF. The CDR3 DNA reads TGCGCCAGCAGCTTGGGGACATCGCTGGGCACTGAAGCTTTCTTT.

As to this clone: Other DNA sequences in the same sample also yield this CDR3. The chain carries TRBV28 and TRBJ1-6; D call uncertain. V was clipped by 3 bases and J by 7 bases, with 10 bases between them. The germline CDR1 and CDR2 sequences are MDHEN and SYDVKM. CDR3 length: 14 residues. Written as DNA, the CDR3 is TGTGCCAGCAGTTTCCGTACGGGGAATTCACCCCTCCACTTT. Translating it yields CASSFRTGNSPLHF.

This chain joins TRBV7-9 and TRBJ2-7; 8 nucleotides align to TRBD1. V lost 8 bases, J lost 4 bases, and 7 bases stayed unmatched. This CDR3 is built from 13 residues. Germline loops: CDR1 SEHNR, CDR2 FQNEAQ (reference sequence). The CDR3: CASGRTGRYEQYF. The CDR3 region has the DNA TGTGCCAGCGGAAGGACAGGGCGATACGAGCAGTACTTC. Together with reference TRBV7-9 and TRBJ2-7, the CDR3 gives the full variable domain: DTGVSQNPRHKITKRGQNVTFRCDPISEHNRLYWYRQTLGQGPEFLTYFQNEAQLEKSRLLSDRFSAERPKGSFSTLEIQRTEQGDSAMYLCASGRTGRYEQYFGPGTRLTVT.

The rearrangement links TRBV5-1 to TRBJ1-2; the D is unclear. The CDR3 totals 16 residues. The germline V gene has CDR1 SGHRS and CDR2 YFSETQ. Trimming removed 0 bases at V and 6 bases at J, with 18 bases between. The CDR3 nucleotides read TGCGCCAGCAGCTTGGGCCGCCACTCGCTTATTGATGGCTACACCTTC. It translates to CASSLGRHSLIDGYTF.